This T cell receptor (beta chain) is drawn from a study of shared clonotypes between healthy human individuals. Background on the study: The study used three CD4 naive, three CD4 memory, two CD8 naive and one CD8 memory plate per donor.

Germline CDR1 and CDR2: DFQATT and SNEGSKA (reference sequence). V gave up 0 bases and J gave up 3 bases, with 0 bases separating them. This CDR3 has 11 residues. Whole-study findings and limits: Rarefaction demonstrated incomplete sorted-subset sequencing despite large depth. Larger estimated richness was generally recorded for naive subsets relative to memory subsets.

Turning to this clone: What it binds is not known.

Memory CD4+ cells were the fraction left after CD45RA+ naive selection. The method was immunoSEQ multiplex PCR; TCRdb's version includes in-frame clones alone and lacks a portion of them. The sample has about 180,000 clones, over 85% seen once. The sequence came from a woman aged 25 to 39 in good health. V and J are TRBV20-1 and TRBJ1-5; D ambiguous. Sequenced input: naive CD4+ T cells sorted from blood. Sample subset: CD45RA+ positively selected. The CDR3 DNA is TGCAGTGCTAGAGACAATCAGCCCCAGCATTTT. Its translation: CSARDNQPQHF.